The T cell receptor (beta chain) described here comes from a study of early T cells in non-severe SARS-CoV-2 infection. About the study: Unsorted whole-blood RNA was sequenced in bulk, leaving chains unpaired. General study findings and limits: VDJdb-based matching was biased toward anti-spike CD8 responses and missed private and CD4 specificities.

TCRdb fed the 5' RACE reads into MiXCR, producing one record per CDR3 protein. There are about 45,000 distinct CDR3 sequences in the sample; around a tenth occur only once, and 20% to 25% lies in the top ten. This clonotype was seen a few times. Antigen: not known. Trimming took 6 bases from V and 4 from J; bases not matched to a gene: 5. The CDR3 covers 12 residues. In germline, CDR1 is SQVTM, CDR2 ANQGSEA. This clonotype was sampled from an adult who was a healthcare worker with PCR-confirmed SARS-CoV-2 infection or an uninfected control (not recorded which). The specimen was whole blood. The rearrangement uses TRBV29-1 and TRBJ2-7; 8 nucleotides align to TRBD1. The CDR3 DNA follows: TGCAGCGTGGCCGGGACAGGATACGAGCAGTACTTC. Translating it yields CSVAGTGYEQYF.